The clone carrying this T cell receptor (beta chain) showed up just a few times. Antigen unknown. This CDR3 has 14 residues. Germline CDR1 reads MNHNS; CDR2 reads SASEGT. Trimming took off 6 bases at V and 2 bases at J, with 12 bases between the two ends. TCRdb re-analysed the reads in MiXCR, keeping a single row per CDR3 protein. The top ten clones hold roughly 4% of a sample with around 300,000 distinct CDR3 sequences, approximately 9.5% of them seen once. The sample originates from a study of T cell repertoires in cytomegalovirus infection. About the study: Public TCR beta signatures indicated both CMV infection and matching HLA type. Study-wide findings and caveats: Dominating the ex vivo response were TCR beta clonotypes that were CMV-specific and HLA-C-restricted. Adding up the frequency of public TCR beta families identified people who carried CMV plus the relevant HLA.

The sequencing sample was made of PBMCs. This chain joins TRBV6-1 and TRBJ2-3; D gene unclear. The receptor was isolated from a human donor in good health (CMV status not recorded). Some clones in this sample may be carry-over from other donors' samples. In DNA, the CDR3 is TGTGCCAGCAGGGCGCGCGTGGACACAGATACGCAGTATTTT. Translating it yields CASRARVDTDTQYF.